This T cell receptor (beta chain) is drawn from a study of blood T cell repertoires in COVID-19. V lost 5 bases to trimming and J lost 5 bases; unmatched junction nucleotides: 23. Germline loops: CDR1 LNHDA, CDR2 SQIVND (reference sequence). There are 20 residues in the CDR3. Only in-frame clones appear in the TCRdb table, and some are missing; sequencing was by immunoSEQ multiplex PCR. The repertoire holds under 15,000 clones, with around 89% as singletons. The sample comprised peripheral blood. This TCR came from a human donor with active COVID-19. The donor label of this sample is uncertain. The chain recombines TRBV19 with TRBJ2-1, with 8 bases lining up with TRBD2. The chain's CDR3 is CASSRGRKGSPSGSNNEQFF. DNA for the CDR3: TGTGCCAGTAGTCGGGGAAGGAAGGGGTCTCCTAGCGGGTCCAACAATGAGCAGTTCTTC.